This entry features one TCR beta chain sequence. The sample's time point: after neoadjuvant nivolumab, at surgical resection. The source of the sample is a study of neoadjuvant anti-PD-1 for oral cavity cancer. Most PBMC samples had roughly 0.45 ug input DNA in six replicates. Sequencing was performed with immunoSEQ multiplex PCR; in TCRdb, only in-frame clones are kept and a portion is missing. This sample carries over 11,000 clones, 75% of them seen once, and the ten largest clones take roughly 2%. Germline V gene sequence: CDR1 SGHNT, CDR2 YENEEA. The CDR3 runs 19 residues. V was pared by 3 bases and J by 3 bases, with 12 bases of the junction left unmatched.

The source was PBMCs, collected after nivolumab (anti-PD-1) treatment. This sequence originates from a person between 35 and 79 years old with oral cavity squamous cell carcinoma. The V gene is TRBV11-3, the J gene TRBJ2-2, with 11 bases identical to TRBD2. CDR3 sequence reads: CASSFSGRAAFEDTGELFF. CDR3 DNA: TGTGCCAGCAGCTTTAGCGGGAGGGCCGCTTTTGAGGACACCGGGGAGCTGTTTTTT. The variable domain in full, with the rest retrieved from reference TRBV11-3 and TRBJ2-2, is EAGVVQSPRYKIIEKKQPVAFWCNPISGHNTLYWYLQNLGQGPELLIRYENEEAVDDSQLPKDRFSAERLKGVDSTLKIQPAELGDSAVYLCASSFSGRAAFEDTGELFFGEGSRLTVL.